The 18 T cell receptor beta chains below all came from one sample that was sequenced in a study of cytomegalovirus exposure and HLA in healthy donors. Sequenced by immunoSEQ multiplex PCR; TCRdb stores in-frame clones only, minus some. Found here are 150,000 to 200,000 clones, 81% of them singletons; the top ten hold 0.95% to 1.5%. Material: PBMCs. The source is a woman aged 30 to 39 in good health and CMV-seronegative.

The chain recombines TRBV6-1 with TRBJ2-5; the match to TRBD1 covers 7 bases. The CDR3 runs 15 residues. In germline, CDR1 is MNHNS, CDR2 SASEGT. V shed 7 bases and J 0 bases; nucleotides not matched to a gene: 8. The CDR3 nucleotides read TGTGCCAGCAAGAGGACAGGAACGTACCAAGAGACCCAGTACTTC. Its translation is CASKRTGTYQETQYF.

The chain uses TRBV2 and TRBJ1-2, with D unresolved. V was shortened by 4 bases and J by 4 bases, with 10 bases between the two germline ends. CDR1 SNHLY and CDR2 FYNNEI come from the germline V gene. This CDR3 spans 13 amino acids. DNA of the CDR3: TGTGCCAGCAGTGCGAAGCAAGTCTATGGCTACACCTTC. Its protein is CASSAKQVYGYTF. Full variable domain (remainder filled in from reference TRBV2 and TRBJ1-2): EPEVTQTPSHQVTQMGQEVILRCVPISNHLYFYWYRQILGQKVEFLVSFYNNEISEKSEIFDDQFSVERPDGSNFTLKIRSTKLEDSAMYFCASSAKQVYGYTFGSGTRLTVV.

The V and J genes are TRBV30 and TRBJ2-1; the match to TRBD1 covers 7 bases. Per the germline V gene, CDR1 is GTSNPN and CDR2 is SVGIG (reference sequence). V lost 4 bases, J lost 6 bases, and 9 bases stayed unmatched. The CDR3 spans 14 residues. As DNA, the CDR3 is TGTGCCTGGACCACAGGGGTGGTGGGCAATGAGCAGTTCTTC. Its translation is CAWTTGVVGNEQFF.

J is TRBJ1-4 and V is TRBV25-1, with 10 positions matching TRBD1. Germline trimming cut 6 bases from V and 0 bases from J; bases unmatched to any gene: 1. This CDR3 region has 15 residues. Looked up from germline, CDR1 is MGHDK and CDR2 is SYGVNS. The CDR3 loop reads CASRDRGATNEKLFF. The DNA for the CDR3 is TGTGCCAGCAGGGACAGGGGGGCAACTAATGAAAAACTGTTTTTT. Using reference TRBV25-1 and TRBJ1-4 for the parts outside the CDR3, the full variable domain is EADIYQTPRYLVIGTGKKITLECSQTMGHDKMYWYQQDPGMELHLIHYSYGVNSTEKGDLSSESTVSRIRTEHFPLTLESARPSHTSQYLCASRDRGATNEKLFFGSGTQLSVL.

The chain recombines TRBV4-1 with TRBJ2-7; 7 bases fit TRBD2. CDR3 length: 16 amino acids. V lost 1 base to trimming and J lost 3 bases; unmatched junction nucleotides: 9. Germline V gene sequence: CDR1 MGHRA, CDR2 YSYEKL. CDR3 in amino acids: CASSQVKAGLGYEQYF. DNA of the CDR3: TGCGCCAGCAGCCAAGTGAAAGCGGGGTTAGGCTACGAGCAGTACTTC.

This clone has just a few counts. This rearrangement joins TRBV29-1 to TRBJ1-6, with D possibly being TRBD1 (6 bases). The CDR3 extends over 14 amino acids. The V end lost 4 bases, the J end lost 7 bases, and 14 bases lay between the germline ends. Germline assignment: CDR1 SQVTM and CDR2 ANQGSEA. DNA of the CDR3: TGCAGCGTTGGATCTGGACAGCCCAATTCACCCCTCCACTTT. Translated, it gives CSVGSGQPNSPLHF. The entire variable domain, with the rest obtained from reference TRBV29-1 and TRBJ1-6, is as follows: SAVISQKPSRDICQRGTSLTIQCQVDSQVTMMFWYRQQPGQSLTLIATANQGSEATYESGFVIDKFPISRPNLTFSTLTVSNMSPEDSSIYLCSVGSGQPNSPLHFGNGTRLTVT.

The chain couples TRBV9 to TRBJ2-2; 7 bases fit TRBD1. The CDR3 totals 13 residues. CDR1 and CDR2 (germline): SGDLS, YYNGEE. The trim removed 2 bases at V and 6 bases at J, leaving 1 base unmatched. Written as DNA, the CDR3 is TGTGCCAGCAGCGTGCAGGGGGCCGGGGAGCTGTTTTTT. This encodes CASSVQGAGELFF.

The V call is TRBV30, the J call TRBJ1-1; possible D gene TRBD1, 5 bases. Germline-derived CDR1 and CDR2 are GTSNPN and SVGIG (reference sequence). This CDR3 spans 14 amino acids. V shed 0 bases and J shed 2 bases, with 10 bases lying between them. The CDR3 coding sequence is TGTGCCTGGAGTGTACTCGGGGGAAACACTGAAGCTTTCTTT. Encoded protein: CAWSVLGGNTEAFF.

The gene calls are TRBV2 and TRBJ1-5, with a weak D call TRBD1 (6 bases). Germline loops: CDR1 SNHLY, CDR2 FYNNEI. V was shortened by 5 bases and J by 4 bases, with 15 bases between the two germline ends. This CDR3 has 15 amino acids. This CDR3 reads CASSSTGSGNQPQHF. CDR3 nucleotides: TGTGCCAGCAGTTCCACAGGGAGTGGAAATCAGCCCCAGCATTTT.

The chain combines TRBV2 with TRBJ2-4; D uncertain. Deletions cut 8 bases from V and 3 bases from J, with 11 bases between. The CDR3 is 13 amino acids. Germline CDR1 SNHLY, CDR2 FYNNEI. CDR3 residues: CASRLIGKNIQYF. For the CDR3, the DNA is TGTGCCAGCCGACTGATTGGCAAAAACATTCAGTACTTC.

Only a few counts were recorded for this clone. CDR3 in DNA: TGTGCCAGTACCCATCAACCGAGGGTTAATTCACCCCTCCACTTT. It encodes CASTHQPRVNSPLHF. The chain joins TRBV19 to TRBJ1-6; D call uncertain. CDR1 is LNHDA, CDR2 SQIVND, per germline (reference sequence). Trimming took 7 bases from V and 6 from J, leaving 16 bases between them. CDR3 size: 15 residues.

This clone was observed once. The rearrangement links TRBV30 to TRBJ1-1; D might be TRBD1 (5 bases). Trimming took off 1 base at V and 5 bases at J, with 11 bases between the two ends. The CDR3 totals 13 residues. The germline CDR1 and CDR2 sequences are GTSNPN and SVGIG (reference sequence). For the CDR3, the DNA is TGTGCCTGGAGTGAAGGGGACTGGACTGAAGCTTTCTTT. This translates into CAWSEGDWTEAFF.

The rearrangement uses TRBV5-1 and TRBJ1-1, with 7 bases aligning to TRBD1. Germline V CDR1 and CDR2: SGHRS, YFSETQ. This CDR3 has 17 residues. The V and J ends lost 5 bases and 2 bases, in that order; junction bases with no gene match: 15. The CDR3: CASRAQGSLRVNTEAFF. DNA for the CDR3: TGCGCCAGCAGAGCACAGGGGAGTTTACGGGTAAACACTGAAGCTTTCTTT.

This clone was seen a few times. The chain links TRBV18 to TRBJ1-3; a weak D match, TRBD1 (6 bases). From germline, CDR1 is KGHSH and CDR2 LQKENI. The V end was cut by 4 bases, the J end by 0 bases, with 13 bases between. The CDR3 is 16 residues long. CDR3 amino acids: CASSRRQASSGNTIYF. DNA for the CDR3: TGTGCCAGCTCACGACGACAGGCCAGCTCTGGAAACACCATATATTTT.

This chain uses TRBV18 with TRBJ2-1, with 7 nucleotides matching TRBD2. Germline loops: CDR1 KGHSH, CDR2 LQKENI. Trimming cost V 1 base and J 7 bases; bases outside gene matches: 7. The CDR3 has 15 residues. Here the CDR3 reads CASSPLAGVGNEQFF. The DNA for the CDR3 is TGTGCCAGCTCACCACTGGCGGGAGTTGGTAATGAGCAGTTCTTC.

The chain is built from TRBV6-1 and TRBJ2-1; TRBD2 matches at 10 bases. The V gene's germline CDR1 is MNHNS and CDR2 SASEGT. The length of the CDR3 is 15 residues. Germline trimming cut 4 bases from V and 7 bases from J; bases unmatched to any gene: 7. CDR3 nucleotides: TGTGCCAGCAGTGTTAGGACTAGCGGCGCGAATGAGCAGTTCTTC. As protein: CASSVRTSGANEQFF.

The chain combines TRBV29-1 with TRBJ1-4; no clear D. Trimming pared 4 bases from V and 7 bases from J, leaving 16 bases between. The CDR3 extends over 14 amino acids. Germline V gives CDR1 SQVTM, CDR2 ANQGSEA. CDR3 bases: TGCAGCGTTGTATTTCAGTTCCGGAGTGAAAAACTGTTTTTT. This encodes CSVVFQFRSEKLFF. The full variable domain, completed using reference TRBV29-1 and TRBJ1-4, is SAVISQKPSRDICQRGTSLTIQCQVDSQVTMMFWYRQQPGQSLTLIATANQGSEATYESGFVIDKFPISRPNLTFSTLTVSNMSPEDSSIYLCSVVFQFRSEKLFFGSGTQLSVL.

The rearrangement joins TRBV27 to TRBJ2-1, with 9 nucleotides matching TRBD2. This CDR3 is 17 amino acids long. Trimming at V came to 0 bases and at J to 5 bases, leaving 8 bases not matched to a gene. Germline V gives CDR1 MNHEY, CDR2 SMNVEV (reference sequence). The CDR3 DNA follows: TGTGCCAGCAGTTTATCGGCGGGAGGGTACCGGGACAATGAGCAGTTCTTC. Translated, it gives CASSLSAGGYRDNEQFF.